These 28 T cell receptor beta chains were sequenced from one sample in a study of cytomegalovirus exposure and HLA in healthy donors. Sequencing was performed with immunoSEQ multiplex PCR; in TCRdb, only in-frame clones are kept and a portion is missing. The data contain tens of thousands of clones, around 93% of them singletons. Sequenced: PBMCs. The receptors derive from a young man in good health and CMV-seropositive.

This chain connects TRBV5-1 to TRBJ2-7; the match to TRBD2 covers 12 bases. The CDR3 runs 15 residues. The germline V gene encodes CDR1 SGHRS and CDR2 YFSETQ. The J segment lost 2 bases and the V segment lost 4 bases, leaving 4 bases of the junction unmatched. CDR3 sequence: CASSPGLAGPYEQYF. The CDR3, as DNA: TGCGCCAGCAGCCCCGGACTAGCGGGACCCTACGAGCAGTACTTC.

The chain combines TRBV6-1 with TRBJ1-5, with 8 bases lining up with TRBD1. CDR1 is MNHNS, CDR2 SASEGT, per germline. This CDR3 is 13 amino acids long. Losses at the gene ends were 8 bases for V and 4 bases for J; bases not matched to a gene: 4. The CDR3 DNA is TGTGCCAGCTTGGGACAGGTAAATCAGCCCCAGCATTTT. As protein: CASLGQVNQPQHF.

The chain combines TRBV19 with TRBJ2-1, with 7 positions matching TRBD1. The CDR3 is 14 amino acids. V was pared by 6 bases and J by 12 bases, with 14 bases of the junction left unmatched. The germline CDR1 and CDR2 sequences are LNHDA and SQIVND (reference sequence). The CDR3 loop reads CASRETGRISGQFF. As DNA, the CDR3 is TGTGCCAGTAGGGAGACAGGGCGGATATCAGGGCAGTTCTTC.

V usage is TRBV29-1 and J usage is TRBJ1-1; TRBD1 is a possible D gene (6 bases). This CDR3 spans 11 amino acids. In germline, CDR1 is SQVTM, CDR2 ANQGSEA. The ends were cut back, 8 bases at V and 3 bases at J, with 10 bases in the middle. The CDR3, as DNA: TGCAGCTCAAACAGGGACACTGAAGCTTTCTTT. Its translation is CSSNRDTEAFF.

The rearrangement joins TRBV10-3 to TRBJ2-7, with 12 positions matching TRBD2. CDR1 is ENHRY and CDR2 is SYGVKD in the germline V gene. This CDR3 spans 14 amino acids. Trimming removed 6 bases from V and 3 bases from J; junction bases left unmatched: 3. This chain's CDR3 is CAIRGLAGSYEQYF. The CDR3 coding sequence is TGTGCCATCAGGGGACTAGCGGGCAGCTACGAGCAGTACTTC.

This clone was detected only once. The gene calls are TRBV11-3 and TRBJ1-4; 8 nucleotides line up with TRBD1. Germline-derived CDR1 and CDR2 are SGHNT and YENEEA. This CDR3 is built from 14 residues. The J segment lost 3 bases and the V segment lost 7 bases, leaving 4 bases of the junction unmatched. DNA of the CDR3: TGTGCCAGCAAACAGGGGGTTGCTAATGAAAAACTGTTTTTT. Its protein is CASKQGVANEKLFF.

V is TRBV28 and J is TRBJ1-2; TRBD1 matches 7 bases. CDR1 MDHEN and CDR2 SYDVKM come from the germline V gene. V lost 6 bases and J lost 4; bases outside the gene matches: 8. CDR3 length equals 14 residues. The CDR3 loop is CASRTGTETYGYTF. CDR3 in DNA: TGTGCCAGCAGAACCGGGACAGAAACCTATGGCTACACCTTC.

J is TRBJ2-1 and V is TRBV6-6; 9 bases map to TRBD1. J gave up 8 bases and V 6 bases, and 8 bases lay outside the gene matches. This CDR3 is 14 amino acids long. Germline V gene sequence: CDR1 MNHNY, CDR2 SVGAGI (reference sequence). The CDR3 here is CASSRTGAFDEQFF. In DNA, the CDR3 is TGTGCCAGCAGCAGGACAGGGGCCTTTGATGAGCAGTTCTTC.

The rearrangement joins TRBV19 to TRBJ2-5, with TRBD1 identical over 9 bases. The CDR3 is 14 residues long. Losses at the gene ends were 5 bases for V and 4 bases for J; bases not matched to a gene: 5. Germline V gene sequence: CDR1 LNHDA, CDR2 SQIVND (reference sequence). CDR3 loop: CASSVDRGTETQYF. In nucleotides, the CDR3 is TGTGCCAGTAGTGTCGACAGGGGGACAGAGACCCAGTACTTC.

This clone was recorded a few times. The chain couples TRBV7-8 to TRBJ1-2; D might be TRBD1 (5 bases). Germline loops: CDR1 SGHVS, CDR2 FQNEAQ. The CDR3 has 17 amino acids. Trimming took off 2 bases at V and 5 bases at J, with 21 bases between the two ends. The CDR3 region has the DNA TGTGCCAGCAGCTTAAGCCACCAGGGACTGGGAAGTTATGGCTACACCTTC. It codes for CASSLSHQGLGSYGYTF.

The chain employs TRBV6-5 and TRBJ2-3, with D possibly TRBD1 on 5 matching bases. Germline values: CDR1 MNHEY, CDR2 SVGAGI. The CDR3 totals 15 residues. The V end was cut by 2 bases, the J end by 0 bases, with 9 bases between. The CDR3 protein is CASSYRQGSTDTQYF. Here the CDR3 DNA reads TGTGCCAGCAGTTACCGGCAGGGAAGCACAGATACGCAGTATTTT.

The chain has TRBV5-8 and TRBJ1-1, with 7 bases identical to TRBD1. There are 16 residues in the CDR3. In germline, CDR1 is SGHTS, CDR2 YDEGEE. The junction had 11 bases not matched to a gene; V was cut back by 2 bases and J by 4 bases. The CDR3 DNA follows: TGTGCCAGCAGCTTCGGAGTGGGACAGAGTCCCACTGAAGCTTTCTTT. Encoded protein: CASSFGVGQSPTEAFF.

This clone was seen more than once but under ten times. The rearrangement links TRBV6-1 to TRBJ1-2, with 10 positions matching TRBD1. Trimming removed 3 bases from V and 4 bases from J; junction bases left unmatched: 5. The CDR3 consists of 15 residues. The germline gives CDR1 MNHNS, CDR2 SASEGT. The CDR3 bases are TGTGCCAGCAGTGACGAGACAGGGGGCGGCTATGGCTACACCTTC. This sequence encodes CASSDETGGGYGYTF.

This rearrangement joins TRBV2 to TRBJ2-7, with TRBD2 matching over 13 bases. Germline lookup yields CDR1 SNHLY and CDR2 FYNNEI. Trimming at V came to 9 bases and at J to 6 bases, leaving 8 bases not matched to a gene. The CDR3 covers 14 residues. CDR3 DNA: TGTGCCAGTCATCGACTAGCGGGAGGAGGCGAGCAGTACTTC. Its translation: CASHRLAGGGEQYF.

The DNA of the CDR3 is TGTGCCAGTAGGGGACAGGGGGCTGGCAATCAGCCCCAGCATTTT. Protein: CASRGQGAGNQPQHF. V is TRBV19 and J is TRBJ1-5, with TRBD1 matching over 12 bases. Looked up from germline, CDR1 is LNHDA and CDR2 is SQIVND (reference sequence). V was clipped by 6 bases and J by 2 bases; unmatched bases: 2. This CDR3 spans 15 amino acids.

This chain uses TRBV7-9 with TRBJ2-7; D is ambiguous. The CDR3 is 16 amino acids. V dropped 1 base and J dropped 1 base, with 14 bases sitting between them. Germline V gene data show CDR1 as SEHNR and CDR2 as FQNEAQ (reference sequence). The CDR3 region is CASSLGSPPKSYEQYF. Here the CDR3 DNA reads TGTGCCAGCAGCTTAGGCTCCCCGCCTAAATCCTACGAGCAGTACTTC.

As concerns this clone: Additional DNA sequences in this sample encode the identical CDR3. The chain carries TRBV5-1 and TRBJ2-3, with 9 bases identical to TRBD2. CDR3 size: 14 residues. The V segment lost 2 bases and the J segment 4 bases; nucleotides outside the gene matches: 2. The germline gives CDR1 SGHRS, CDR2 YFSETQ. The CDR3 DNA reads TGCGCCAGCAGCTTTTTAGCGGGGGCAGATACGCAGTATTTT. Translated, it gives CASSFLAGADTQYF.

CDR3 coding DNA: TGTGCCAGCAGCTTACGGGGACTTCCGAACACTGAAGCTTTCTTT. Amino acids: CASSLRGLPNTEAFF. V gene TRBV11-1 combines with J gene TRBJ1-1; D possibly corresponds to TRBD1 (5 bases). Germline V CDR1 and CDR2: SGHAT, FQDESV (reference sequence). The V end lost 2 bases, the J end lost 1 base, and 11 bases lay between the germline ends. CDR3 length equals 15 residues.

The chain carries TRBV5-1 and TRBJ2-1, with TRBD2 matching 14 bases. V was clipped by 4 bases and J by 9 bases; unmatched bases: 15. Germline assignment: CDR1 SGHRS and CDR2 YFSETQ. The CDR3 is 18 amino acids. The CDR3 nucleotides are TGCGCCAGCAGCGTCGGACTAGCGGGGGGACGGGCGTTAGTTGAGCAGTTCTTC. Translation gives CASSVGLAGGRALVEQFF. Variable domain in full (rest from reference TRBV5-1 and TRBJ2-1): KAGVTQTPRYLIKTRGQQVTLSCSPISGHRSVSWYQQTPGQGLQFLFEYFSETQRNKGNFPGRFSGRQFSNSRSEMNVSTLELGDSALYLCASSVGLAGGRALVEQFFGPGTRLTVL.

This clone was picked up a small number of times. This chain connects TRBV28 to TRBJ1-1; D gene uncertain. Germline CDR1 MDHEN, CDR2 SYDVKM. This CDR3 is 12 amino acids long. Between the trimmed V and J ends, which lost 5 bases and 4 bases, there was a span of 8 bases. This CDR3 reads CASSRLSTEAFF. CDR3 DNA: TGTGCCAGCAGTAGACTTTCCACTGAAGCTTTCTTT. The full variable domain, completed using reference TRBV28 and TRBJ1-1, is DVKVTQSSRYLVKRTGEKVFLECVQDMDHENMFWYRQDPGLGLRLIYFSYDVKMKEKGDIPEGYSVSREKKERFSLILESASTNQTSMYLCASSRLSTEAFFGQGTRLTVV.

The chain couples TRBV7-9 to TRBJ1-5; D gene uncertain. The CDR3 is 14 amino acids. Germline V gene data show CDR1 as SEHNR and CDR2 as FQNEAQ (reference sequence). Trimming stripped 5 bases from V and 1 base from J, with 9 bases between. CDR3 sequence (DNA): TGTGCCAGCAGCAAGACAAGCAGCAATCAGCCCCAGCATTTT. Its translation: CASSKTSSNQPQHF.

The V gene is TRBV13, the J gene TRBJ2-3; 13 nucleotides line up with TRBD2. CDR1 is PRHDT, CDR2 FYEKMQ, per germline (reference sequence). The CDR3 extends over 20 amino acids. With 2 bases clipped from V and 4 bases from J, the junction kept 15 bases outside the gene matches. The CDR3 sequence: CASSLYSRTSGRSTADTQYF. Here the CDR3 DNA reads TGTGCCAGCAGCTTATACTCTCGGACTAGCGGGAGATCCACAGCAGATACGCAGTATTTT.

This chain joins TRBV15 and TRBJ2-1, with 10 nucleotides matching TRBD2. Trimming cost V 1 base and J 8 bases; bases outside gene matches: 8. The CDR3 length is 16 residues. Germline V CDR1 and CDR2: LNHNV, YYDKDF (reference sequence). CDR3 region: CATSRGEREGSDEQFF. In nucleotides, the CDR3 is TGTGCCACCAGCAGAGGCGAGCGGGAGGGCTCGGATGAGCAGTTCTTC.

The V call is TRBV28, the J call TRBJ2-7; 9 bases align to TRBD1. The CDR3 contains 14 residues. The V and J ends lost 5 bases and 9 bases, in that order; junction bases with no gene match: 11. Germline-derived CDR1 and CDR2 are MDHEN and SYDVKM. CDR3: CASSGRTGEWRQYF. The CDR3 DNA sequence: TGTGCCAGCAGTGGCCGGACAGGGGAGTGGAGGCAGTACTTC. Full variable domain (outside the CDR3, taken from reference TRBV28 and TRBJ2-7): DVKVTQSSRYLVKRTGEKVFLECVQDMDHENMFWYRQDPGLGLRLIYFSYDVKMKEKGDIPEGYSVSREKKERFSLILESASTNQTSMYLCASSGRTGEWRQYFGPGTRLTVT.

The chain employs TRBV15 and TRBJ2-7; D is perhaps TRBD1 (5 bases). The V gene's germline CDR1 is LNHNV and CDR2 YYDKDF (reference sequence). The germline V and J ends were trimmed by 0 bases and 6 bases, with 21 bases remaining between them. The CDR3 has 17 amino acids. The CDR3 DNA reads TGTGCCACCAGCAGAGATAGGGTCCAGGGAAGGCTTGGCGAGCAGTACTTC. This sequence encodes CATSRDRVQGRLGEQYF.

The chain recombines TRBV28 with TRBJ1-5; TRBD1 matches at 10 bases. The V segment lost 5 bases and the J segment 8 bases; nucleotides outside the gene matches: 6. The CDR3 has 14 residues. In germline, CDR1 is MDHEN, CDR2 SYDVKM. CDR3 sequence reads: CASSMTGGREPQHF. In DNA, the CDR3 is TGTGCCAGCAGTATGACAGGGGGCAGGGAGCCCCAGCATTTT.

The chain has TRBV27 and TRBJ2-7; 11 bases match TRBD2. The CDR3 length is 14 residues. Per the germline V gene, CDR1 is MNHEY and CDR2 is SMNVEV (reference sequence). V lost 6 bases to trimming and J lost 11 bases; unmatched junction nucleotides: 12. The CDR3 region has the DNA TGTGCCAGCAGCTCCCCCGGACTAGCGGGCTTGGAGTACTTC. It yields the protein CASSSPGLAGLEYF.

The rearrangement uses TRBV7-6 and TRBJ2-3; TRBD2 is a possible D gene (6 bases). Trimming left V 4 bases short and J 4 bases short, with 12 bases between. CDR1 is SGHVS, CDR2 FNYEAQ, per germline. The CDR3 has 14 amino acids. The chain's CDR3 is CASSSTGDSDTQYF. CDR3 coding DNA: TGTGCCAGCAGCTCAACTGGGGACTCAGATACGCAGTATTTT. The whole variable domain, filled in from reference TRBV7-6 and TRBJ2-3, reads GAGVSQSPRYKVTKRGQDVALRCDPISGHVSLYWYRQALGQGPEFLTYFNYEAQQDKSGLPNDRFSAERPEGSISTLTIQRTEQRDSAMYRCASSSTGDSDTQYFGPGTRLTVL.